One and the same sample provided the 29 T cell receptor beta chains below, sequenced in a study of shared clonotypes between healthy human individuals. Sequenced by immunoSEQ multiplex PCR; TCRdb stores in-frame clones only, minus some. The data hold roughly 760,000 clones, with over 65% observed a single time. What was sequenced was memory CD4+ T cells sorted from blood. The subset: CD45RA-negative fraction. These receptors were collected from a woman in her 30s in good health.

The sample holds a few counts of this clone. CDR3 nucleotide sequence: TGTGCCAGCAGCCCGACAGGGGGTCAGCCCCAGCATTTT. It yields the protein CASSPTGGQPQHF. J is TRBJ1-5 and V is TRBV7-3, with 9 nucleotides matching TRBD1. The trim removed 5 bases at V and 6 bases at J, leaving 2 bases unmatched. CDR1 SGHTA and CDR2 FQGTGA come from the germline V gene. The CDR3 runs 13 residues. Supplemented by reference TRBV7-3 and TRBJ1-5, the full variable domain reads GAGVSQTPSNKVTEKGKYVELRCDPISGHTALYWYRQSLGQGPEFLIYFQGTGAADDSGLPNDRFFAVRPEGSVSTLKIQRTERGDSAVYLCASSPTGGQPQHFGDGTRLSIL.

The chain has TRBV29-1 and TRBJ1-1; 8 nucleotides line up with TRBD1. CDR1 and CDR2 from the germline V gene are SQVTM and ANQGSEA. The ends lost 4 bases at V and 1 base at J; junction bases unmatched: 8. The CDR3 spans 15 residues. This chain's CDR3 is CSVAVTGGPNTEAFF. CDR3 bases: TGCAGCGTTGCGGTAACAGGGGGTCCGAACACTGAAGCTTTCTTT.

The V and J genes are TRBV5-8 and TRBJ2-3, with 12 bases matching TRBD2. Germline-derived CDR1 and CDR2 are SGHTS and YDEGEE. The CDR3 has 16 residues. The V and J ends lost 8 bases and 4 bases, in that order; junction bases with no gene match: 11. The CDR3 bases are TGTGCCAGTTCTAGCGGGAGGGCCCAGGGCGCAGATACGCAGTATTTT. Translating it yields CASSSGRAQGADTQYF. Full variable domain (outside the CDR3, taken from reference TRBV5-8 and TRBJ2-3): EAGVTQSPTHLIKTRGQQATLRCSPISGHTSVYWYQQALGLGLQFLLWYDEGEERNRGNFPPRFSGRQFPNYSSELNVNALELEDSALYLCASSSGRAQGADTQYFGPGTRLTVL.

The chain uses TRBV19 and TRBJ2-1; D is possibly TRBD1 or TRBD2 (6 bases each). With 10 bases removed from V and 1 base from J, the gap between germline ends came to 17 bases. Germline values: CDR1 LNHDA, CDR2 SQIVND (reference sequence). The CDR3 has 15 residues. The CDR3 sequence: CATSRGGTSYNEQFF. DNA of the CDR3: TGTGCCACCTCAAGGGGCGGGACATCCTACAATGAGCAGTTCTTC.

V gene TRBV27 combines with J gene TRBJ2-4, with D uncertain. Trimming took off 6 bases at V and 1 base at J, with 13 bases between the two ends. This CDR3 comprises 15 residues. Germline V gene data show CDR1 as MNHEY and CDR2 as SMNVEV (reference sequence). The CDR3 nucleotides read TGTGCCAGCAGCCACATTACCGATGCCAAAAACATTCAGTACTTC. This translates into CASSHITDAKNIQYF.

To note about this clone: The same CDR3 arises from other DNA sequences in this sample as well. The chain couples TRBV30 to TRBJ2-5; the match to TRBD2 covers 7 bases. V shed 1 base, J shed 5 bases, and the junction held 1 base outside the gene matches. Germline V gives CDR1 GTSNPN, CDR2 SVGIG (reference sequence). The CDR3 has 12 amino acids. Here the CDR3 DNA reads TGTGCCTGGAGTGGGGGAGGGGAGACCCAGTACTTC. This translates into CAWSGGGETQYF.

This clone appeared once. The chain couples TRBV28 to TRBJ2-7; 7 bases align to TRBD2. The germline V gene encodes CDR1 MDHEN and CDR2 SYDVKM. V was clipped by 4 bases and J by 2 bases; unmatched bases: 11. This CDR3 spans 16 amino acids. The CDR3: CASSYPWGGDTYEQYF. The CDR3 DNA reads TGTGCCAGCAGTTACCCCTGGGGGGGTGATACCTACGAGCAGTACTTC.

This clone was seen more than once but under ten times. This chain joins TRBV6-1 and TRBJ2-7; possibly TRBD1 or TRBD2 for D (6 bases each). Looked up from germline, CDR1 is MNHNS and CDR2 is SASEGT. The CDR3 runs to 19 residues. Trimming removed 3 bases from V and 6 bases from J, with 30 bases in between. This CDR3 is CASSDQGRLVGTVYPEQYF. The CDR3, as DNA: TGTGCCAGCAGTGACCAGGGGCGCTTGGTCGGGACTGTTTACCCCGAGCAGTACTTC.

The V and J genes are TRBV4-1 and TRBJ2-2; D is undetermined. The CDR3 is 17 amino acids. V was cut by 1 base and J by 4 bases, with 16 bases left in between. Germline V CDR1 and CDR2: MGHRA, YSYEKL. The CDR3 region has the DNA TGCGCCAGCAGCCAAGCAGACCTTATCTCATTCACCGGGGAGCTGTTTTTT. Amino acids: CASSQADLISFTGELFF.

This clone was observed a single time. V and J are TRBV2 and TRBJ2-5; D is unresolved. V was pared by 10 bases and J by 2 bases, with 8 bases between. The CDR3 runs to 11 residues. Germline V lookup: CDR1 SNHLY, CDR2 FYNNEI. CDR3 loop: CATAQQETQYF. The DNA for the CDR3 is TGTGCCACCGCCCAGCAAGAGACCCAGTACTTC.

The chain carries TRBV25-1 and TRBJ2-1, with TRBD2 matching over 9 bases. Germline CDR1 and CDR2: MGHDK and SYGVNS. V lost 6 bases, J lost 9 bases, and 15 bases stayed unmatched. The CDR3 runs to 16 residues. This CDR3 is CASSPLAGGPGGEQFF. CDR3 DNA: TGTGCCAGCAGCCCCCTGGCGGGAGGGCCGGGGGGTGAGCAGTTCTTC. The full variable domain, its missing parts supplied by reference TRBV25-1 and TRBJ2-1, is EADIYQTPRYLVIGTGKKITLECSQTMGHDKMYWYQQDPGMELHLIHYSYGVNSTEKGDLSSESTVSRIRTEHFPLTLESARPSHTSQYLCASSPLAGGPGGEQFFGPGTRLTVL.

This clone was picked up a small number of times. The rearrangement joins TRBV29-1 to TRBJ2-5, with D possibly matching TRBD1 (5 bases). The V and J ends lost 4 bases and 2 bases respectively, with 14 bases between them. The CDR3 loop spans 14 amino acids. Germline lookup yields CDR1 SQVTM and CDR2 ANQGSEA. The DNA of the CDR3 is TGCAGCGTTGGGACACCCTCTGGGCAAGAGACCCAGTACTTC. Protein sequence: CSVGTPSGQETQYF.

The CDR3 spells CASTPGAGGSSYNEQFF. DNA of the CDR3: TGCGCCAGCACTCCGGGAGCGGGAGGCAGCTCCTACAATGAGCAGTTCTTC. The gene calls are TRBV5-1 and TRBJ2-1; 9 bases map to TRBD2. This CDR3 is built from 17 residues. V was clipped by 6 bases and J by 0 bases; unmatched bases: 10. Germline loops: CDR1 SGHRS, CDR2 YFSETQ.

V usage is TRBV4-1 and J usage is TRBJ2-5, with unresolved D. Germline CDR1 MGHRA, CDR2 YSYEKL. This CDR3 has 13 residues. V lost 1 base and J 7 bases, leaving 10 bases between the germline ends. The CDR3, as DNA: TGCGCCAGCAGCCAAGGTACTCTTGGGACCCAGTACTTC. Translated: CASSQGTLGTQYF.

The chain employs TRBV6-1 and TRBJ2-5; 10 positions match TRBD1. CDR1 MNHNS and CDR2 SASEGT come from the germline V gene. The CDR3 is 16 amino acids. Trimming took 6 bases from V and 4 from J; bases not matched to a gene: 11. The DNA of the CDR3 is TGTGCCAGCAGGGAATGGTTGGGACAGGGGAGAGAGACCCAGTACTTC. Residues: CASREWLGQGRETQYF.

The gene calls are TRBV6-1 and TRBJ1-2; maybe TRBD1 (5 bases). V lost 6 bases to trimming and J lost 3 bases, with 11 bases between them. The CDR3 is 13 amino acids. The germline CDR1 and CDR2 sequences are MNHNS and SASEGT. Written as DNA, the CDR3 is TGTGCCAGCAGACAGGCATTTGACTATGGCTACACCTTC. This translates into CASRQAFDYGYTF.

This chain connects TRBV5-1 to TRBJ2-2; 13 bases are a match to TRBD2. The CDR3 has 17 residues. CDR1 is SGHRS and CDR2 is YFSETQ in the germline V gene. V shed 4 bases, J shed 3 bases, and the junction held 6 bases outside the gene matches. CDR3 residues: CASSTSGRALDTGELFF. CDR3 nucleotide sequence: TGCGCCAGCAGCACTAGCGGGAGGGCTCTCGACACCGGGGAGCTGTTTTTT.

With regard to this clone: Other DNA sequences in this sample translate to the same CDR3. The chain recombines TRBV5-4 with TRBJ2-1; a weak D match, TRBD2 (6 bases). The V gene lost 2 bases and the J gene lost 2 bases, with 11 bases spanning the gap. The CDR3 covers 15 residues. CDR1 SGHNT and CDR2 YYREEE come from the germline V gene (reference sequence). The CDR3: CASSLGSGPYNEQFF. CDR3 DNA: TGTGCCAGCAGCTTAGGTAGCGGCCCCTACAATGAGCAGTTCTTC.

This clone was seen repeatedly, ten times or more. The chain links TRBV7-2 to TRBJ2-7, with D uncertain. The CDR3 covers 14 residues. Trimming removed 5 bases from V and 0 bases from J, with 11 bases in between. Germline loops: CDR1 SGHTA, CDR2 FQGNSA. CDR3 sequence reads: CASSRGGSSYEQYF. CDR3 nucleotides: TGTGCCAGCAGCCGAGGCGGAAGCTCCTACGAGCAGTACTTC.

This clone was counted a single time. The chain is built from TRBV7-2 and TRBJ2-2; D is perhaps TRBD2 (5 bases). The CDR3 consists of 16 residues. Germline lookup yields CDR1 SGHTA and CDR2 FQGNSA. The germline V and J ends were trimmed by 4 bases and 0 bases, with 12 bases remaining between them. The CDR3 loop reads CASSWSGITNTGELFF. CDR3 bases: TGTGCCAGCAGCTGGTCCGGGATAACGAACACCGGGGAGCTGTTTTTT.

This rearrangement joins TRBV6-1 to TRBJ1-4; 7 bases line up with TRBD1. The CDR3 contains 13 residues. The germline V gene has CDR1 MNHNS and CDR2 SASEGT. The V gene end was trimmed by 9 bases and the J gene end by 4 bases; junction bases not matched to a gene: 5. CDR3 in amino acids: CASPGQINEKLFF. For the CDR3, the DNA is TGTGCCAGTCCGGGACAGATTAATGAAAAACTGTTTTTT.

This clone was detected once. The same CDR3 also results from other DNA sequences found in this sample. CDR3 residues: CASSLSGPYNEQFF. The CDR3 DNA is TGTGCCAGCAGCTTAAGCGGGCCCTACAATGAGCAGTTCTTC. The chain joins TRBV11-2 to TRBJ2-1; TRBD2 is a possible D gene (6 bases). Trimming removed 2 bases at V and 2 bases at J, with 7 bases between. The CDR3 covers 14 residues. The germline CDR1 and CDR2 sequences are SGHAT and FQNNGV.

The chain is built from TRBV5-4 and TRBJ2-5; D gene ambiguous. CDR3 size: 16 residues. V was shortened by 4 bases and J by 5 bases, with 21 bases between the two germline ends. In germline, CDR1 is SGHNT, CDR2 YYREEE (reference sequence). CDR3 sequence reads: CASSIPWFPVLETQYF. The DNA for the CDR3 is TGTGCCAGCAGCATCCCTTGGTTTCCAGTCCTGGAGACCCAGTACTTC.

The chain joins TRBV30 to TRBJ2-4; D is undetermined. This CDR3 spans 12 amino acids. The ends were cut back, 0 bases at V and 7 bases at J, with 7 bases in the middle. Looked up from germline, CDR1 is GTSNPN and CDR2 is SVGIG (reference sequence). The DNA of the CDR3 is TGTGCCTGGAGTGTAATAGAGAACATTCAGTACTTC. It encodes CAWSVIENIQYF.

V usage is TRBV28 and J usage is TRBJ1-1; D gene unclear. The CDR3 contains 15 residues. Looked up from germline, CDR1 is MDHEN and CDR2 is SYDVKM. Trimming stripped 3 bases from V and 2 bases from J, with 13 bases between. The CDR3 protein is CASSFSDGPNTEAFF. Here the CDR3 DNA reads TGTGCCAGCAGTTTTAGCGACGGCCCAAACACTGAAGCTTTCTTT.

The CDR3, as DNA: TGTGCCTGGGACCGGGACGAAGGGGAGCCCCAGCATTTT. Amino acids: CAWDRDEGEPQHF. V and J are TRBV30 and TRBJ1-5; possibly TRBD1 for D (5 bases). Looked up from germline, CDR1 is GTSNPN and CDR2 is SVGIG (reference sequence). V lost 5 bases and J lost 8, with 16 bases in between. This CDR3 contains 13 residues.

The chain couples TRBV18 to TRBJ2-5; TRBD2 matches 8 bases. The germline V gene encodes CDR1 KGHSH and CDR2 LQKENI. The J segment lost 5 bases and the V segment lost 0 bases, leaving 8 bases of the junction unmatched. The CDR3 loop spans 16 amino acids. The CDR3 is CASSPPTAGDGETQYF. The CDR3 region has the DNA TGTGCCAGCTCACCACCTACAGCGGGAGATGGGGAGACCCAGTACTTC.

This clone showed up just once. The chain has TRBV27 and TRBJ2-1, with D uncertain. CDR1 and CDR2 from the germline V gene are MNHEY and SMNVEV (reference sequence). This CDR3 region has 14 residues. V was cut by 4 bases and J by 9 bases, with 16 bases left in between. For the CDR3, the DNA is TGTGCCAGCAGTTCGATTCGGGCATCCCTTGAGCAGTTCTTC. It is translated as CASSSIRASLEQFF.

This clone was observed once. The J gene is TRBJ1-1, the V gene TRBV2; 8 bases match TRBD1. V dropped 10 bases and J dropped 2; count of bases not matched to a gene: 12. Germline CDR1 SNHLY, CDR2 FYNNEI. This CDR3 comprises 15 residues. The CDR3 bases are TGTGCCACCAGCCCGGGACAGGCTGTAAACACTGAAGCTTTCTTT. Translated, it gives CATSPGQAVNTEAFF.